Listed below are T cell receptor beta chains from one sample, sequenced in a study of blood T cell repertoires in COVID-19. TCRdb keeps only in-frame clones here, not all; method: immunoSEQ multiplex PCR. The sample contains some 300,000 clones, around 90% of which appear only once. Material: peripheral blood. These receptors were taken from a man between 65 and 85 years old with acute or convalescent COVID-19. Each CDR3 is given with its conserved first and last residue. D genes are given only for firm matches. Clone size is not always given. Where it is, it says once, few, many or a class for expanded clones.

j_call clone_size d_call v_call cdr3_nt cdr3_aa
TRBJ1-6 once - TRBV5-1 TGCGCCAGCAGCTTGCCAGGGTGGAATTCACCCCTCCACTTT CASSLPGWNSPLHF
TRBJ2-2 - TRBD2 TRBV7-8 TGTGCCAGCAGCCCTAGGGGAGGGGACACCGGGGAGCTGTTTTTT CASSPRGGDTGELFF
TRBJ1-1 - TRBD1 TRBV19 TGTGCCAGTAGTATCGACAGGGGGTTTACTGAAGCTTTCTTT CASSIDRGFTEAFF
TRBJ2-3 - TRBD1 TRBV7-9 TGTGCCAGCAGCCACTGGGACAGGGCAGATACGCAGTATTTT CASSHWDRADTQYF
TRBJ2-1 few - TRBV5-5 TGTGCCAGCAGTTCCGTTCCTAGCAGCGATGAGCAGTTCTTC CASSSVPSSDEQFF
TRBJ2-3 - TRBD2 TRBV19 TGTGCCAGTAGTAATCCCGGGACTAGCGACCACACAGATACGCAGTATTTT CASSNPGTSDHTDTQYF
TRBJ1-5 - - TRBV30 TGTGCCTGGAGTGTAGGGGGGGGATACAATCAGCCCCAGCATTTT CAWSVGGGYNQPQHF
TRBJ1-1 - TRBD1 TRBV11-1 TGTGCCAGCAGCTTAGGAAGGGGGCGAAGCACTGAAGCTTTCTTT CASSLGRGRSTEAFF
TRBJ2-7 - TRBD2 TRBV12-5 TGTGCTAGTGGTTCACCCCCGGGACTAGCGGGATTCCACGAGCAGTACTTC CASGSPPGLAGFHEQYF
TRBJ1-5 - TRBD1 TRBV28 TGTGCCAGCAGAACCGGGACAGTCATAGGCAATCAGCCCCAGCATTTT CASRTGTVIGNQPQHF
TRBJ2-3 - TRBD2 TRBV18 TGTGCCAGCTCACCTATGGTCGGTAGCGGGCGGCCCCAGCGCACAGATACGCAGTATTTT CASSPMVGSGRPQRTDTQYF
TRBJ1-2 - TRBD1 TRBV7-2 TGTGCCAGCAGCTCGGGGACAGGGAACTATGGCTACACCTTC CASSSGTGNYGYTF
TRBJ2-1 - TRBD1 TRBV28 TGTGCCAGCAGTACTGCCGGGACAGGGTATATTGAGCAGTTCTTC CASSTAGTGYIEQFF
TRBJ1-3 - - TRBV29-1 TGCAGCGTTGCTAATTCTGGAAACACCATATATTTT CSVANSGNTIYF
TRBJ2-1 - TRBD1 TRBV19 TGTGCCAGTAGTAAGGACAGGGCATCCTACAATGAGCAGTTCTTC CASSKDRASYNEQFF
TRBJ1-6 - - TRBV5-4 TGTGCCAGCAGCTTGGGGGGACACGTTCCGGATAATTCACCCCTCCACTTT CASSLGGHVPDNSPLHF
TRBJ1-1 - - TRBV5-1 TGCGCCAGCAGCTTACAGGGCCTCGAAGCTTTCTTT CASSLQGLEAFF
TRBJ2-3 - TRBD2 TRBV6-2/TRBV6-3 TGTGCCAGCAGTTACGGGGCGACTAGCGGGAGCACAGATACGCAGTATTTT CASSYGATSGSTDTQYF
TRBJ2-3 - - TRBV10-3 TGTGCCATCAGTGAGTCTCCTGTAGATACGCAGTATTTT CAISESPVDTQYF
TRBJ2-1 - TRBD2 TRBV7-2 TGTGCCAGCAGCTTAGCGAGGCTAGCGGGCAATGAGCAGTTCTTC CASSLARLAGNEQFF
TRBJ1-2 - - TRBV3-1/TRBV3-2 TGTGCCAGCAGCCGACGCCGGGCCGAGGGCCCTGGCTACACCTTC CASSRRRAEGPGYTF
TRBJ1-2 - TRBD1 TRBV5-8 TGTGCCAGCAGCTTGGTCCCGGCAGGACAGGACTATGGCTACACCTTC CASSLVPAGQDYGYTF
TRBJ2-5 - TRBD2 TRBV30 TGTGCCTGGAGGGCTACTAGCGGGAGACGGCTGATACAAGAGACCCAGTACTTC CAWRATSGRRLIQETQYF
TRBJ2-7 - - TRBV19 TGTGCCAGTAGTACCCGGGGTCCCTACGAGCAGTACTTC CASSTRGPYEQYF
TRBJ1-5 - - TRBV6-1 TGTGCCAGCAGTGAAACAGGTCTATCGCCCCAGCATTTT CASSETGLSPQHF
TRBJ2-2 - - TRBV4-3 TGCGCCAGCAGCCAAGATCTCGTGGGGGAGCTGTTTTTT CASSQDLVGELFF
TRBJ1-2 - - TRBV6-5 TGTGCCAGCAGTTACTCTGGAGCGGGAGCCTATGGCTACACCTTC CASSYSGAGAYGYTF
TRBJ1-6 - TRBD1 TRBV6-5 TGTGCCAGCAACAGACAGGGCTCCTATAATTCACCCCTCCACTTT CASNRQGSYNSPLHF
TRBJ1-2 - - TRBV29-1 TGCAGCGTGGGAGAGGGCTATGGCTACACCTTC CSVGEGYGYTF
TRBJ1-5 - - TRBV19 TGTGCCAGTACCGGCAGGAGGGATCAGCCCCAGCATTTT CASTGRRDQPQHF
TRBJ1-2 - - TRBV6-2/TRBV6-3 TGTGCCAGCAGTTACCCGACTACGGACGTTGCCCACTATGGCTACACCTTC CASSYPTTDVAHYGYTF
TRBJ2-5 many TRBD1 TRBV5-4 TGTGCCAGCAGCCCGGGACAGTTCCAAGAGACCCAGTACTTC CASSPGQFQETQYF
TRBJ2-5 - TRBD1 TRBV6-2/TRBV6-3 TGTGCCAGCAGTTGGACAGGACGAGAGACCCAGTACTTC CASSWTGRETQYF
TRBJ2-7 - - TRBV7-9 TGTGCCAGCAGCTTCCACAACTACGAGCAGTACTTC CASSFHNYEQYF
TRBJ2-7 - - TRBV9 TGTGCCAGCAGCGTAGGTCCAGGGAACTACGAGCAGTACTTC CASSVGPGNYEQYF
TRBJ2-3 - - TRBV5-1 TGCGCCAGCAGCCAGGGCAGGGGTAGCACAGATACGCAGTATTTT CASSQGRGSTDTQYF
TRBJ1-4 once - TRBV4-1 TGCGCCAGCAGCCAAGACGTCTTACCTACAACTAATGAAAAACTGTTTTTT CASSQDVLPTTNEKLFF
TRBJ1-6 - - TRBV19 TGTGCCAGTAGTTCGTCTCCGTGGCAAACGATCAGCTCCTATAATTCACCCCTCCACTTT CASSSSPWQTISSYNSPLHF
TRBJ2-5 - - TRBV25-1 TGTGCCAGCAGTGACCCCCGGGGGTCCCAAGAGACCCAGTACTTC CASSDPRGSQETQYF
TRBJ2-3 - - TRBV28 TGTGCCAGCAGCACTTCTACGGTCGGCAGGGATACGCAGTATTTT CASSTSTVGRDTQYF
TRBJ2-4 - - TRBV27 TGTGCCAGCAGTCCGCACCCACAGGGGGGGAAAAACATTCAGTACTTC CASSPHPQGGKNIQYF
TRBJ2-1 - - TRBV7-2 TGTGCCAGCAGCTTAGCGCTCGGGAGCCCTGTCTATGAGCAGTTCTTC CASSLALGSPVYEQFF
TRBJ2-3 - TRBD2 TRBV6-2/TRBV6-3 TGTGCCAGCAGTTACCCTTTAGCGGGGGTGACAGATACGCAGTATTTT CASSYPLAGVTDTQYF
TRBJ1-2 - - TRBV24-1 TGTGCCACCAGTGACTACGACAGAGTCTATGGCTACACCTTC CATSDYDRVYGYTF
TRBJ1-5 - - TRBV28 TGTGCCAGCAGTTTTCTGGGCATGGGCAATCAGCCCCAGCATTTT CASSFLGMGNQPQHF
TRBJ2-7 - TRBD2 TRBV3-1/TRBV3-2 TGTGCCAGCAGTCTTCAGCGGGATACCTACGAGCAGTACTTC CASSLQRDTYEQYF
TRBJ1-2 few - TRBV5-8 TGTGCCAGCAGTGATATAGGGGTTAACTATGGCTACACCTTC CASSDIGVNYGYTF
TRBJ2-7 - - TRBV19 TGTGCCAGTAGCCAACAGGGTTTGCGGGAGCAGTACTTC CASSQQGLREQYF
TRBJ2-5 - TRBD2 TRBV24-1 TGTGCCACCAGTGATACGGGACTAGCGGCCTCGGGGACCCAGTACTTC CATSDTGLAASGTQYF
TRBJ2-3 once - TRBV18 TGTGCCAGCTCACCTAGCCCCGGGACAGATACGCAGTATTTT CASSPSPGTDTQYF
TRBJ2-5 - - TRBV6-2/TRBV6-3 TGTGCCAGCAGCCGCGACTGGGGGAGGGAGACCCAGTACTTC CASSRDWGRETQYF
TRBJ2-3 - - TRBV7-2 TGTGCCAGCAGCTTACTGAGATCCTCGAGTTCAGATACGCAGTATTTT CASSLLRSSSSDTQYF
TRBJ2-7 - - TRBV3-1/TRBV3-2 TGTGCCAGCAGCCACCGAGGCATAGCCTACGAGCAGTACTTC CASSHRGIAYEQYF
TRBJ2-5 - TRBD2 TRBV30 TGTGCCTGGGGGCTCGGGGGGGCTCAAGAGACCCAGTACTTC CAWGLGGAQETQYF